This TCR beta chain was identified in a study of T cell repertoires in cytomegalovirus infection. Study information: Based on public TCR beta signatures, there were indications of CMV infection and of a matching HLA type.

TCRdb re-derived calls from the reads in MiXCR, one entry per CDR3 protein. The sample has 150,000 to 200,000 distinct CDR3 sequences; roughly 14% are singletons. The CDR3 sequence is 13 residues long. Between the trimmed V and J ends, which lost 0 bases and 9 bases, there was a span of 10 bases. Germline lookup yields CDR1 SGDLS and CDR2 YYNGEE. This clonotype came up a few times. J is TRBJ2-1 and V is TRBV9, with a weak D call TRBD2 (6 bases). This clonotype originated in a human donor in good health (CMV status not recorded). Some clones in this sample may be carry-over from other donors' samples. Sequencing input: PBMCs. The CDR3 sequence is CASSVVVEGEQFF. Written as DNA, the CDR3 is TGTGCCAGCAGCGTAGTCGTGGAGGGTGAGCAGTTCTTC. The variable domain in full, completed from reference TRBV9 and TRBJ2-1, reads DSGVTQTPKHLITATGQRVTLRCSPRSGDLSVYWYQQSLDQGLQFLIQYYNGEERAKGNILERFSAQQFPDLHSELNLSSLELGDSALYFCASSVVVEGEQFFGPGTRLTVL.